The next 12 T cell receptor beta chains were all read from a single sample in a study of blood T cell repertoires in COVID-19. The table came from immunoSEQ multiplex PCR; TCRdb's copy has only in-frame clones and leaves some out. Of some 80,000 clones listed, approximately 91% are singletons. Sequenced: peripheral blood. The source is a man between 50 and 59 years old with COVID-19, enrolled during active disease.

V and J are TRBV4-2 and TRBJ2-5; D gene uncertain. Trimming removed 1 base at V and 1 base at J, with 16 bases between. CDR1 LGHNA and CDR2 YNFKEQ come from the germline V gene. The CDR3 contains 17 residues. The DNA of the CDR3 is TGTGCCAGCAGCCAAGCTGGTCGGTCGGGTTTCCAAGAGACCCAGTACTTC. This codes for CASSQAGRSGFQETQYF.

V usage is TRBV7-3 and J usage is TRBJ2-3; D not certain. The CDR3 length is 13 residues. CDR1 SGHTA and CDR2 FQGTGA come from the germline V gene. Trimming pared 3 bases from V and 2 bases from J, leaving 6 bases between. The CDR3 loop reads CASSFGATDTQYF. As DNA, the CDR3 is TGTGCCAGCAGCTTCGGAGCCACAGATACGCAGTATTTT.

The table lists this clone with a few counts. The chain has TRBV2 and TRBJ2-2, with D possibly matching TRBD2 (6 bases). The germline V gene encodes CDR1 SNHLY and CDR2 FYNNEI. V was clipped by 6 bases and J by 3 bases, with 8 bases between them. The CDR3 has 13 residues. CDR3 sequence reads: CASRRDYTGELFF. CDR3 DNA: TGTGCCAGCAGGCGGGACTACACCGGGGAGCTGTTTTTT.

The chain recombines TRBV5-8 with TRBJ2-7; D is ambiguous. V was trimmed by 6 bases and J by 4 bases, leaving 17 bases between them. The germline CDR1 and CDR2 sequences are SGHTS and YDEGEE. CDR3 length: 14 amino acids. The CDR3 coding sequence is TGTGCCAGCACCTCGAGGTGGGTCCCTTACGAGCAGTACTTC. Its translation: CASTSRWVPYEQYF.

This chain uses TRBV4-2 with TRBJ1-4; perhaps TRBD1 as D (6 bases). Trimming took off 0 bases at V and 4 bases at J, with 12 bases between the two ends. This CDR3 comprises 16 residues. CDR1 LGHNA and CDR2 YNFKEQ come from the germline V gene. As DNA, the CDR3 is TGTGCCAGCAGCCAAGATCAGGACAGCCTTAATGAAAAACTGTTTTTT. Translated, it gives CASSQDQDSLNEKLFF.

The CDR3 loop is CATSRVGTGNNEQFF. CDR3 coding DNA: TGTGCCACCAGCAGAGTGGGGACAGGGAACAATGAGCAGTTCTTC. This rearrangement joins TRBV15 to TRBJ2-1; 9 bases are a match to TRBD1. With 1 base clipped from V and 5 bases from J, the junction kept 3 bases outside the gene matches. The CDR3 is 15 amino acids. Germline V lookup: CDR1 LNHNV, CDR2 YYDKDF (reference sequence).

The chain recombines TRBV27 with TRBJ1-6; D not resolved. The germline CDR1 and CDR2 sequences are MNHEY and SMNVEV (reference sequence). The CDR3 extends over 13 amino acids. V was shortened by 6 bases and J by 9 bases, with 12 bases between the two germline ends. The chain's CDR3 is CASSDRAGSPLHF. DNA for the CDR3: TGTGCCAGCAGCGACCGAGCGGGTTCACCCCTCCACTTT.

This rearrangement joins TRBV3-1 (or the pseudogene TRBV3-2) to TRBJ1-4, with D uncertain. The CDR3 covers 15 residues. Germline assignment: CDR1 LGHDT and CDR2 YNNKEL (reference sequence). The V and J ends lost 0 bases and 1 base respectively, with 6 bases between them. The CDR3 reads CASSQDSVTNEKLFF. The CDR3 coding sequence is TGTGCCAGCAGCCAAGACAGTGTAACTAATGAAAAACTGTTTTTT.

The chain couples TRBV18 to TRBJ2-5; D not certain. V was shortened by 0 bases and J by 2 bases, with 4 bases between the two germline ends. This CDR3 comprises 13 residues. The germline V gene encodes CDR1 KGHSH and CDR2 LQKENI. The CDR3 spells CASSPPSQETQYF. For the CDR3, the DNA is TGTGCCAGCTCACCACCTTCGCAAGAGACCCAGTACTTC.

This chain uses TRBV15 with TRBJ2-5, with 9 positions matching TRBD1. This CDR3 region has 15 residues. Losses at the gene ends were 1 base for V and 4 bases for J; bases not matched to a gene: 4. Germline loops: CDR1 LNHNV, CDR2 YYDKDF (reference sequence). CDR3 region: CATSRAGQGLETQYF. CDR3 nucleotide sequence: TGTGCCACCAGCAGAGCCGGACAGGGGCTAGAGACCCAGTACTTC.

The rearrangement links TRBV6-6 to TRBJ1-2; the match to TRBD1 covers 8 bases. CDR3 length: 13 residues. V was clipped by 6 bases and J by 3 bases; unmatched bases: 3. CDR1 and CDR2 (germline): MNHNY, SVGAGI (reference sequence). This chain's CDR3 is CASSLTGDYGYTF. Here the CDR3 DNA reads TGTGCCAGCAGCCTGACAGGGGACTATGGCTACACCTTC.

As DNA, the CDR3 is TGTGCCAGCAGCCTCGTAGGGGGCGCGGAGTACGGCTACACCTTC. This translates into CASSLVGGAEYGYTF. V gene TRBV3-1 (or the pseudogene TRBV3-2) combines with J gene TRBJ1-2, with 7 bases aligning to TRBD1. This CDR3 region has 15 residues. J gave up 8 bases and V 4 bases, and 13 bases lay outside the gene matches. Germline lookup yields CDR1 LGHDT and CDR2 YNNKEL (reference sequence).